One T cell receptor beta chain is described in this entry. The method was immunoSEQ multiplex PCR; TCRdb's version includes in-frame clones alone and lacks a portion of them. The profile shows roughly 100,000 clones, approximately 70% of them singletons. These data come from a study of CD8 T cell repertoires and HIV-1 epitope variants. Looking at the study overall: Each of Twenty-five Gag and Nef epitope peptides stimulated a separate culture.

Germline V CDR1 and CDR2: SGHNT, YYREEE (reference sequence). The CDR3 contains 17 residues. Trimming left V 3 bases short and J 5 bases short, with 21 bases between. Sequencing was carried out using uncultured baseline CD8+ T cells from peripheral blood mononuclear cells (PBMCs). The sequence was obtained from a male donor with HIV. This chain uses TRBV5-4 with TRBJ2-1; D may be TRBD2 (6 bases). The CDR3 nucleotides read TGTGCCAGCAGCTCTGCCGAGGCCGGGGGACCCCACAATGAGCAGTTCTTC. As protein: CASSSAEAGGPHNEQFF.